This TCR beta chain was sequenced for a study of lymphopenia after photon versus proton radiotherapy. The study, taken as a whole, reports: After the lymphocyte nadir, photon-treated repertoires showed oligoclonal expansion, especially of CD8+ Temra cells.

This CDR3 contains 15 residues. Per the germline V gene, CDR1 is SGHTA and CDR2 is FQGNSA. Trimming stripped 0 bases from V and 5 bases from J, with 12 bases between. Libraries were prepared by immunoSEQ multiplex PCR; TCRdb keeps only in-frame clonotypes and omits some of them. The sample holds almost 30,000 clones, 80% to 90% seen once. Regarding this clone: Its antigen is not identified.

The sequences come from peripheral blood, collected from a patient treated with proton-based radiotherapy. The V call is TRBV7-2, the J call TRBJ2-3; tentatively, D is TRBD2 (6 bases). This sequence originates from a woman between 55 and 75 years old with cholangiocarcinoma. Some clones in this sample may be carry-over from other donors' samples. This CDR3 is CASSLAGGFVDTQYF. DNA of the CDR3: TGTGCCAGCAGCTTAGCGGGGGGTTTCGTAGATACGCAGTATTTT.